Following are 12 T cell receptor beta chains from one sample sequenced in a study of T cells in Graves' hyperthyroidism and ophthalmopathy. Amplified regions were TCR beta CDR3 sequences from RNA transcripts. HTBI primers drove first-round RT-PCR of the TCR CDR3. TCRdb re-called the multiplex PCR reads with MiXCR, one entry per CDR3 protein. The sample shows some 510,000 distinct CDR3 sequences, around 46% of them seen only once. Sequencing was done on a sample of peripheral blood or thyroid tissue (not recorded which). These receptors were obtained from a woman aged 18-29 years with Graves' hyperthyroidism.

As concerns this clonotype: Lacking the conserved final phenylalanine or tryptophan, this CDR3 likely reflects a read error. No DNA is shown, since the ends of the CDR3 on it are uncertain; the CDR3 is the one TCRdb lists. The chain is built from TRBV7-9 and TRBJ2-5; the D segment call TRBD2 is taken from the table without a DNA check. The CDR3 is 8 amino acids long, termini counted. Germline-derived CDR1 and CDR2 are SEHNR and FQNEAQ (reference sequence). CDR3 amino acids: CASSPEAS.

The CDR3 DNA is TGTGCCAGTACCCCCCAGAGATCCGGGGCCAACGTCCTGACTTTC. It encodes CASTPQRSGANVLTF. The chain couples TRBV19 to TRBJ2-6; D is unresolved. Trimming removed 7 bases at V and 4 bases at J, with 14 bases between. The germline CDR1 and CDR2 sequences are LNHDA and SQIVND (reference sequence). The CDR3 is 15 amino acids.

With regard to this clonotype: A much larger clone differs from this one at a single base, so this may be a read error. The chain combines TRBV7-9 with TRBJ2-6; D is unresolved. V shed 8 bases and J shed 1 base, with 12 bases lying between them. Germline lookup yields CDR1 SEHNR and CDR2 FQNEAQ (reference sequence). CDR3 length equals 15 residues. CDR3 bases: TGTGCCAGCGGAACGGCACGATCTGGGGCCAACGTCCTGACTTTC. Translated: CASGTARSGANVLTF.

In its sample, this clonotype was seen a few times. The V gene is TRBV19, the J gene TRBJ2-7; possibly TRBD2 for D (7 bases). Germline-derived CDR1 and CDR2 are LNHDA and SQIVND (reference sequence). V was cut by 7 bases and J by 3 bases, with 13 bases left in between. CDR3 length: 13 residues. The CDR3 reads CASTGGIHYEQYF. The CDR3 DNA is TGTGCCAGTACGGGGGGCATACACTACGAGCAGTACTTC.

The chain uses TRBV7-9 and TRBJ1-4; D is perhaps TRBD1 (5 bases). The germline gives CDR1 SEHNR, CDR2 FQNEAQ (reference sequence). The CDR3 runs to 14 residues. V lost 7 bases, J lost 8 bases, and 17 bases lay in between. Written as DNA, the CDR3 is TGTGCCAGCACCCGCGGGGGGGTTAGAGAAAAACTGTTTTTT. It is translated as CASTRGGVREKLFF. The whole variable domain, filled in from reference TRBV7-9 and TRBJ1-4, reads DTGVSQNPRHKITKRGQNVTFRCDPISEHNRLYWYRQTLGQGPEFLTYFQNEAQLEKSRLLSDRFSAERPKGSFSTLEIQRTEQGDSAMYLCASTRGGVREKLFFGSGTQLSVL.

The chain links TRBV7-9 to TRBJ1-3, with D maybe TRBD1 (5 bases). Germline CDR1 SEHNR, CDR2 FQNEAQ (reference sequence). The germline V and J ends were trimmed by 5 bases and 0 bases, with 8 bases remaining between them. The CDR3 has 14 amino acids. The CDR3 loop is CASSDRNSGNTIYF. In DNA, the CDR3 is TGTGCCAGCAGCGACAGAAACTCTGGAAACACCATATATTTT.

The V call is TRBV12-3 or TRBV12-4, the J call TRBJ1-2; 8 bases align to TRBD1. The CDR3 has 13 amino acids. Trimming removed 6 bases from V and 7 bases from J; junction bases left unmatched: 7. The CDR3 spells CASRDRGTSGYTF. CDR3 DNA sequence: TGTGCCAGCAGAGACAGGGGAACATCTGGCTACACCTTC.

This clonotype was observed a few times. The chain carries TRBV10-3 and TRBJ2-2, with D uncertain. Germline V CDR1 and CDR2: ENHRY, SYGVKD. Trimming removed 7 bases at V and 3 bases at J, with 9 bases between. The CDR3 totals 13 residues. The CDR3 is CAIMGKDTGELFF. Here the CDR3 DNA reads TGTGCCATCATGGGTAAAGACACCGGGGAGCTGTTTTTT.

This clonotype was seen a few times. The J gene is TRBJ2-7, the V gene TRBV7-9; 7 nucleotides match TRBD2. The CDR3 length is 13 residues. Germline trimming cut 5 bases from V and 2 bases from J; bases unmatched to any gene: 3. Germline-derived CDR1 and CDR2 are SEHNR and FQNEAQ (reference sequence). CDR3 sequence reads: CASSSGIPYEQYF. The CDR3 DNA is TGTGCCAGCAGCAGCGGGATTCCCTACGAGCAGTACTTC.

This clonotype turned up a few times. The DNA of the CDR3 is TGTGCCAGCAGCCAAAATTCGCACTATGGCTACACCTTC. This sequence encodes CASSQNSHYGYTF. This rearrangement joins TRBV7-2 to TRBJ1-2, with D unclear. The CDR3 extends over 13 amino acids. Germline V gene sequence: CDR1 SGHTA, CDR2 FQGNSA. The V end was cut by 5 bases, the J end by 3 bases, with 10 bases between.

Ten or more counts support this clonotype. The V and J genes are TRBV2 and TRBJ1-6; D possibly corresponds to TRBD1 (6 bases). The CDR3 runs 13 residues. CDR1 and CDR2 (germline): SNHLY, FYNNEI. V lost 4 bases and J 10 bases, leaving 11 bases between the germline ends. Here the CDR3 reads CASSGQVNSPLHF. The CDR3 DNA reads as TGTGCCAGCAGTGGACAGGTGAACTCACCCCTCCACTTT.

This clonotype came up many times. This sequence joins TRBV20-1 and TRBJ1-2; the D gene is possibly TRBD1 (6 bases). The germline V gene has CDR1 DFQATT and CDR2 SNEGSKA (reference sequence). The CDR3 length is 14 residues. The ends were cut back, 3 bases at V and 3 bases at J, with 14 bases in the middle. CDR3 bases: TGCAGTGCTAGGGACGGACAGAGAGACTATGGCTACACCTTC. Amino acid sequence: CSARDGQRDYGYTF.